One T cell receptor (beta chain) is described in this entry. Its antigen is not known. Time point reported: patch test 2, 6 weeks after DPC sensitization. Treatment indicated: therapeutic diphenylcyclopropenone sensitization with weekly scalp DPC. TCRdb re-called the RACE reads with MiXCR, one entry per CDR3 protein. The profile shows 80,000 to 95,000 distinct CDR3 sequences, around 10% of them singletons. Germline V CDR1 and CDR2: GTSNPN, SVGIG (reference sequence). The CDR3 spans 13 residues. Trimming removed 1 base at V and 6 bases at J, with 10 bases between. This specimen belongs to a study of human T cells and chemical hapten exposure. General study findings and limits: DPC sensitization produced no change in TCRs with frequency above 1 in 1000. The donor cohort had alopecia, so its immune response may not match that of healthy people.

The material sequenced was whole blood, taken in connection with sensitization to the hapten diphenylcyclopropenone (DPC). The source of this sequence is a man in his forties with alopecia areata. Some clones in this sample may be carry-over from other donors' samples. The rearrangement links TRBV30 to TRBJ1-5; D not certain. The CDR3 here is CAWSASGVQPQHF. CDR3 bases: TGTGCCTGGAGTGCAAGCGGGGTTCAGCCCCAGCATTTT.